Given below is one T cell receptor (beta chain) in context. The target antigen is unknown. The CDR3 sequence is 16 residues long. The V gene's germline CDR1 is LGHNA and CDR2 YSLEER. Between the trimmed V and J ends, which lost 0 bases and 0 bases, there was a span of 12 bases. Donors in the study were healthy people who gave bone marrow. This sample stems from a study of cytomegalovirus exposure and HLA in healthy donors. Study-level background: There were several hundred genotyped donors. Of these, roughly 80% fell in the genetic ancestry cluster associated with self-reported Caucasian donors.

Study-level findings and limits: The investigators catalogued about 170 TCR beta chains as cytomegalovirus-associated.

The PCR ran on 60 Vbeta and 13 Jbeta primers. Using immunoSEQ multiplex PCR, the repertoire was profiled, and TCRdb retains in-frame clones only, with some absent. The profile shows some 220,000 clones, roughly 79% of them singletons. Material for sequencing was PBMCs. The TCR was taken from a woman aged 40-49 years in good health and CMV-seronegative. V and J are TRBV4-3 and TRBJ2-7, with a possible D match to TRBD2 (5 bases). Here the CDR3 reads CASSQDWVGGSYEQYF. The DNA for the CDR3 is TGCGCCAGCAGCCAAGATTGGGTAGGAGGCTCCTACGAGCAGTACTTC.